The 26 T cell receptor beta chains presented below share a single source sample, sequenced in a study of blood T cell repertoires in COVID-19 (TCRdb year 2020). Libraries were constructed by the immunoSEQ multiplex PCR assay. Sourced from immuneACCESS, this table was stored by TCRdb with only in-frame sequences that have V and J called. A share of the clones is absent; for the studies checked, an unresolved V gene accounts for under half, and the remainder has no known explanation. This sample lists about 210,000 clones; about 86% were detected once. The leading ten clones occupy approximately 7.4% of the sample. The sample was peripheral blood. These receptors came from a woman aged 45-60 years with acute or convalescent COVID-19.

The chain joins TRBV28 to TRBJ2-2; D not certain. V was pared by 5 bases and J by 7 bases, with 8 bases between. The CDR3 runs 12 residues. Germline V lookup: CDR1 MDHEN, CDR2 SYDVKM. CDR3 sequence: CASSATLGELFF. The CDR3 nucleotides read TGTGCCAGCAGTGCCACTCTCGGGGAGCTGTTTTTT.

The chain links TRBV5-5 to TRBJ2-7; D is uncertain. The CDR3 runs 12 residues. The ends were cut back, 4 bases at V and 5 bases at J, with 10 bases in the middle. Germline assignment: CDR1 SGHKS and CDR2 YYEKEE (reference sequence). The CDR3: CASSGTAHEQYF. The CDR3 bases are TGTGCCAGCAGCGGCACAGCTCACGAGCAGTACTTC.

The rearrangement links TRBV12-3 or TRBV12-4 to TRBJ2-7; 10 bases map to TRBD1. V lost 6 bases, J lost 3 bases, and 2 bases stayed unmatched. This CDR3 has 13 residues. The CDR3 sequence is CASRGTGDYEQYF. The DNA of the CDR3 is TGTGCCAGCAGAGGGACAGGGGACTACGAGCAGTACTTC.

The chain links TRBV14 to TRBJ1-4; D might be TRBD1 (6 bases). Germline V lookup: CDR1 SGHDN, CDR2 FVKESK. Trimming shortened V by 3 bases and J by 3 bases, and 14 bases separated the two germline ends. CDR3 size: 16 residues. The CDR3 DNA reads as TGTGCCAGCAGCCATGCCACAGGGAATCCTAATGAAAAACTGTTTTTT. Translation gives CASSHATGNPNEKLFF. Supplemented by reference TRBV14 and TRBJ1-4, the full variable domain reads EAGVTQFPSHSVIEKGQTVTLRCDPISGHDNLYWYRRVMGKEIKFLLHFVKESKQDESGMPNNRFLAERTGGTYSTLKVQPAELEDSGVYFCASSHATGNPNEKLFFGSGTQLSVL.

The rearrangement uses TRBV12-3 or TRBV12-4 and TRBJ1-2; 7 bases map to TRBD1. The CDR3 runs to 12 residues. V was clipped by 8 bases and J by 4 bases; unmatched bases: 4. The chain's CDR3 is CASAGGRYGYTF. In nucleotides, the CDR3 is TGTGCCAGCGCAGGGGGTCGCTATGGCTACACCTTC.

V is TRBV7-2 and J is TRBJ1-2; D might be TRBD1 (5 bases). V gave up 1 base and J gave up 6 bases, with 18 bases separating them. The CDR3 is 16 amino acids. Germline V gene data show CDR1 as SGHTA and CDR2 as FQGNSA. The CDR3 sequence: CASSLVNTLGGNGYTF. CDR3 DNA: TGTGCCAGCAGCTTAGTAAACACATTGGGGGGGAATGGCTACACCTTC.

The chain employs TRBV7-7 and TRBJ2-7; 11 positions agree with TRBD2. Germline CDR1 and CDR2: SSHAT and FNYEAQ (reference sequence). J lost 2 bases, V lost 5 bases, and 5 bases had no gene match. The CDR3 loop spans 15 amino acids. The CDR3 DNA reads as TGTGCCAGCAGCCAACTAGCGGGAGCCGCCTACGAGCAGTACTTC. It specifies CASSQLAGAAYEQYF.

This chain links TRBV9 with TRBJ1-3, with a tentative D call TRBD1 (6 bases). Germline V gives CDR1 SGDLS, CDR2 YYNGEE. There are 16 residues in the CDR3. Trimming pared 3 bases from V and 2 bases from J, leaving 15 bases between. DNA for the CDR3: TGTGCCAGCAGCGACGGGGGGGGCGCCCCTGGAAACACCATATATTTT. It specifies CASSDGGGAPGNTIYF.

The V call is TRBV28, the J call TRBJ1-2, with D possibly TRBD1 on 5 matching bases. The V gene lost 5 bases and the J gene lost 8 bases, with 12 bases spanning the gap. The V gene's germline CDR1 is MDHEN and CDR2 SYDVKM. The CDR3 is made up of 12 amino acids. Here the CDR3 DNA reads TGTGCCAGCAGTGGGGGGTTGGAAGGCTACACCTTC. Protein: CASSGGLEGYTF.

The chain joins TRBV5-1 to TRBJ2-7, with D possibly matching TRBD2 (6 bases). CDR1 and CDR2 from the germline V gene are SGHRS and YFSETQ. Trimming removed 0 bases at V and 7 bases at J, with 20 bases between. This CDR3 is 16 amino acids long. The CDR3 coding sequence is TGCGCCAGCAGCTTGGCCCCGGGACTCGGGTCCTCGGAGCAGTACTTC. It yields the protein CASSLAPGLGSSEQYF.

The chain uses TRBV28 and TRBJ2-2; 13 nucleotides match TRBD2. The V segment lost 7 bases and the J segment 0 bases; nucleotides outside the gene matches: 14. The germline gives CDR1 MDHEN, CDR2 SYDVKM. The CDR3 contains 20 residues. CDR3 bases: TGTGCCAGCACCACTATGGGAGGACTAGCGGGAGTGACGAACACCGGGGAGCTGTTTTTT. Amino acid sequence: CASTTMGGLAGVTNTGELFF. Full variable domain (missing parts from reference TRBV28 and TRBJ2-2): DVKVTQSSRYLVKRTGEKVFLECVQDMDHENMFWYRQDPGLGLRLIYFSYDVKMKEKGDIPEGYSVSREKKERFSLILESASTNQTSMYLCASTTMGGLAGVTNTGELFFGEGSRLTVL.

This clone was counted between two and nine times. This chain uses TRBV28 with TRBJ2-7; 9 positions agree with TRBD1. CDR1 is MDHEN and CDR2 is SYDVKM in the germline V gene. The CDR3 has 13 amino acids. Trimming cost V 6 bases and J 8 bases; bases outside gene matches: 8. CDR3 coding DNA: TGTGCCAGCAGCCCCCCCGGGACAGGGCAGCAGTACTTC. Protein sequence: CASSPPGTGQQYF.

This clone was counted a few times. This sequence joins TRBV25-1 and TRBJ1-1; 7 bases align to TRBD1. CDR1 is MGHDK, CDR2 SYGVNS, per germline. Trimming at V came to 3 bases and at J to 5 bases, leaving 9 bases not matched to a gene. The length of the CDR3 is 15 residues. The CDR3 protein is CASSDPEGGETEAFF. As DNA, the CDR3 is TGTGCCAGCAGTGACCCCGAAGGGGGCGAGACTGAAGCTTTCTTT. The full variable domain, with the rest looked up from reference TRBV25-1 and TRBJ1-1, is EADIYQTPRYLVIGTGKKITLECSQTMGHDKMYWYQQDPGMELHLIHYSYGVNSTEKGDLSSESTVSRIRTEHFPLTLESARPSHTSQYLCASSDPEGGETEAFFGQGTRLTVV.

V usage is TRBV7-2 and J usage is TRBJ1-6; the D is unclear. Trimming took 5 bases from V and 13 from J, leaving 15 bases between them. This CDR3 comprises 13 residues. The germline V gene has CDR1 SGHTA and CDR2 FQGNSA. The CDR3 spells CASSLEPSLPLHF. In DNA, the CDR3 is TGTGCCAGCAGCCTTGAACCGAGCTTGCCCCTCCACTTT. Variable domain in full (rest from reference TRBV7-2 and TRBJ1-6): GAGVSQSPSNKVTEKGKDVELRCDPISGHTALYWYRQSLGQGLEFLIYFQGNSAPDKSGLPSDRFSAERTGGSVSTLTIQRTQQEDSAVYLCASSLEPSLPLHFGNGTRLTVT.

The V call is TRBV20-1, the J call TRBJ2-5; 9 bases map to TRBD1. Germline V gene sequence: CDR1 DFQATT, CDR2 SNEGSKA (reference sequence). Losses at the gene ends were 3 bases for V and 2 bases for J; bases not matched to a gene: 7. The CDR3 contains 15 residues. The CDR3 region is CSASNPGQGQETQYF. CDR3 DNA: TGCAGTGCTAGTAACCCGGGACAGGGACAAGAGACCCAGTACTTC.

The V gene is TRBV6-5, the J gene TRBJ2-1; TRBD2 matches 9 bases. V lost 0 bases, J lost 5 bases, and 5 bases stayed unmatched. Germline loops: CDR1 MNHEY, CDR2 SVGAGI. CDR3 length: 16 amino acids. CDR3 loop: CASSYSKASGNNEQFF. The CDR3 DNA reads TGTGCCAGCAGTTACTCGAAGGCTAGCGGGAACAATGAGCAGTTCTTC.

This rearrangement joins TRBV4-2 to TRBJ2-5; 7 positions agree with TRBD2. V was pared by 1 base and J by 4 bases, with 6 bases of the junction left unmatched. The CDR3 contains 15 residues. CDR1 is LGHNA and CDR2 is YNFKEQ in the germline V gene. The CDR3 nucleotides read TGTGCCAGCAGCCAAGGGGCGGGGGTCGGAGAGACCCAGTACTTC. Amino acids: CASSQGAGVGETQYF.

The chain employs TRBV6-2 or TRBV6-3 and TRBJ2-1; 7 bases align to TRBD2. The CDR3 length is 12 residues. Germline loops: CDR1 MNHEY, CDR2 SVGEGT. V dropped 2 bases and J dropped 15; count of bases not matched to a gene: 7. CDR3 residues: CASSYKAGVRFF. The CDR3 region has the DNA TGTGCCAGCAGTTACAAGGCGGGAGTACGGTTCTTC.

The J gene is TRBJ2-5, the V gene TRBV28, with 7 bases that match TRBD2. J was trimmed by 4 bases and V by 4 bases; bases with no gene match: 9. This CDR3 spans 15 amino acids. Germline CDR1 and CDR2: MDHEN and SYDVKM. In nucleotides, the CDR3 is TGTGCCAGCAGTTCCCGACTGGGAGGGCCAGAGACCCAGTACTTC. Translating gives CASSSRLGGPETQYF.

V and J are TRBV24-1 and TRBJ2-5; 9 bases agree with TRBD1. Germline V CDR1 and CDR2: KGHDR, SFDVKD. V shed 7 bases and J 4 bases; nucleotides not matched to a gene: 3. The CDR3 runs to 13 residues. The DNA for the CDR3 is TGTGCCACCAGGCCGACAGGGGGAGAGACCCAGTACTTC. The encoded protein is CATRPTGGETQYF.

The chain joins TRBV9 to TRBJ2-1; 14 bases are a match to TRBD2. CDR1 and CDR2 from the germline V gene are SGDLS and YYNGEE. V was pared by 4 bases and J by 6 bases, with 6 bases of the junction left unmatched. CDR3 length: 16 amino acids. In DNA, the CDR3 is TGTGCCAGCAGCTTCCGGACTAGCGGGAGGCTCAATGAGCAGTTCTTC. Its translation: CASSFRTSGRLNEQFF.

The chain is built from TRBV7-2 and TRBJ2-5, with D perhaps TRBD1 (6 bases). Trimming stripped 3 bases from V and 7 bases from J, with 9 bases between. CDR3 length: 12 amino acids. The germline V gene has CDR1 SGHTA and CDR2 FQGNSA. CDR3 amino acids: CASSFKGGTQYF. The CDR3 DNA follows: TGTGCCAGCAGCTTTAAAGGGGGGACCCAGTACTTC.

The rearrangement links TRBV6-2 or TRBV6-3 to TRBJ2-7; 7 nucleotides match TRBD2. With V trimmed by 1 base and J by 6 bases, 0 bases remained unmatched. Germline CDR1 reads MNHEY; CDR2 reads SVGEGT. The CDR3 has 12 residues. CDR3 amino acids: CASSYWGGEQYF. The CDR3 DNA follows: TGTGCCAGCAGTTACTGGGGGGGCGAGCAGTACTTC.

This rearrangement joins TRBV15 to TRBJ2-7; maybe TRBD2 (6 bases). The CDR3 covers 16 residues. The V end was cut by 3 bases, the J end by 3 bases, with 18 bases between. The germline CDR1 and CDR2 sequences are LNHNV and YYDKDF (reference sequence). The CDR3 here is CATSSSGLEGNYEQYF. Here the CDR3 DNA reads TGTGCCACCAGCAGCTCAGGACTGGAGGGGAACTACGAGCAGTACTTC.

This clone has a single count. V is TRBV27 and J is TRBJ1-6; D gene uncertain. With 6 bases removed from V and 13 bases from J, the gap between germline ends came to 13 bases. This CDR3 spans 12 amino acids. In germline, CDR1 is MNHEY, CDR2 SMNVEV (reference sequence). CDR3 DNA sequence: TGTGCCAGCAGATCCTCTGGCGGGCCCCTCCACTTT. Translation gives CASRSSGGPLHF.

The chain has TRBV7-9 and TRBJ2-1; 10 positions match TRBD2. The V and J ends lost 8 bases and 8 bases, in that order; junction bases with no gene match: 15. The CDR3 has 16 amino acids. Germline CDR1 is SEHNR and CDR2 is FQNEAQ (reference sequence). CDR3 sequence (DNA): TGTGCCAGCCCGGCCGCTCGTGCTAGCGGGAGCTATGAGCAGTTCTTC. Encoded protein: CASPAARASGSYEQFF.